The present entry profiles one TCR beta chain with its context. Its target is unknown. The data originate from a study of T cell responses to AZD1222 COVID-19 vaccine. Study conclusions and caveats: At study baseline, merely several AZD1222 recipients were seropositive.

Assay: immunoSEQ multiplex PCR; the TCRdb copy retains only in-frame clones and omits some. This table has over 95,000 clones, roughly 90% appearing once. The CDR3 covers 16 residues. The germline V gene encodes CDR1 WNHNN and CDR2 SYGVQD (reference sequence). V was shortened by 5 bases and J by 5 bases, with 18 bases between the two germline ends. This clonotype was sampled from an adult in good health. Sequences were derived from peripheral blood, sampled on day 0 of AZD1222 vaccination. The chain has TRBV10-1 and TRBJ1-4; D unclear. The CDR3 is CASSPGSGSQNEKLFF. The CDR3 nucleotides read TGCGCCAGCAGTCCCGGGAGTGGATCCCAAAATGAAAAACTGTTTTTT.